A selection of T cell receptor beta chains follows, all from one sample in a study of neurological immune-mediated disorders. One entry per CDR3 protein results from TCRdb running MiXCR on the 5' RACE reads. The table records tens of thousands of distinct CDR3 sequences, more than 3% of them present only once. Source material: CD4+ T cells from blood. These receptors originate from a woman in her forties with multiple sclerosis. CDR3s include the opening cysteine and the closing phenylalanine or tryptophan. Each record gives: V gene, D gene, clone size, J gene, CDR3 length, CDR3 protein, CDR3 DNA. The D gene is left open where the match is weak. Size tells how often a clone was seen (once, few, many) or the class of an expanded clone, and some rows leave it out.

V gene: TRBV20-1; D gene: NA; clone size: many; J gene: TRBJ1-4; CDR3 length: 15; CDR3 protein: CSAYRDTATNEKLFF; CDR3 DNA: TGCAGTGCCTACCGGGACACTGCAACTAATGAAAAACTGTTTTTT
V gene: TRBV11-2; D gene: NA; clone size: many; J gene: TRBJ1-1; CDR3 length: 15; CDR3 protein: CASSLGRIMNTEAFF; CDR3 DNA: TGTGCCAGCAGCTTAGGACGGATTATGAACACTGAAGCTTTCTTT
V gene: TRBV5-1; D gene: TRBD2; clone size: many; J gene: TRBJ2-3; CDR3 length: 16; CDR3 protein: CASSQILAGGTDTQYF; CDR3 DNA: TGCGCCAGCAGCCAGATACTAGCGGGGGGCACAGATACGCAGTATTTT
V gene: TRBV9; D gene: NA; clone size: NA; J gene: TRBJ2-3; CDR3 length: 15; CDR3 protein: CASSVGVEGADTQYF; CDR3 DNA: TGTGCCAGCAGCGTGGGGGTAGAAGGCGCAGATACGCAGTATTTT
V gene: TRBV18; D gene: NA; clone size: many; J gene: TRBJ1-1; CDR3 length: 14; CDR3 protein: CASSAQGFNTEAFF; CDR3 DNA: TGTGCCAGCTCAGCCCAGGGTTTTAACACTGAAGCTTTCTTT
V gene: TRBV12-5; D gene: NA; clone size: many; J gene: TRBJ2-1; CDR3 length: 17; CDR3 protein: CASGLVLTRKFYNEQFF; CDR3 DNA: TGTGCTAGTGGTTTGGTACTTACCCGGAAATTCTACAATGAGCAGTTCTTC
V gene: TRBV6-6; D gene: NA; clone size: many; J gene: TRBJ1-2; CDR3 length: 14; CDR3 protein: CASSWSQGNYGYTF; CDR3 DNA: TGTGCCAGCAGCTGGAGCCAGGGGAACTATGGCTACACCTTC
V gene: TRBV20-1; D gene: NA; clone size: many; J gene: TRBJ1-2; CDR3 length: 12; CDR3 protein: CSAPRTNYGYTF; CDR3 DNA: TGCAGTGCTCCACGGACTAACTATGGCTACACCTTC
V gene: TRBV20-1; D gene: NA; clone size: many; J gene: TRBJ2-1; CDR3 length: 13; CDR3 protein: CSAQAPGWNEQFF; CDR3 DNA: TGCAGTGCTCAAGCCCCAGGTTGGAATGAGCAGTTCTTC
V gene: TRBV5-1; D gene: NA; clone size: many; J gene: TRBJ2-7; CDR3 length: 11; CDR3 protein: CASSLAGEQYF; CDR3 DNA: TGCGCCAGCAGCTTGGCAGGCGAGCAGTACTTC
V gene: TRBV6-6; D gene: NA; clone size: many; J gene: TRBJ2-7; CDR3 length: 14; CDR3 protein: CASSYSGQSYEQYF; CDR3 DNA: TGTGCCAGCAGTTACTCGGGGCAGTCTTACGAGCAGTACTTC
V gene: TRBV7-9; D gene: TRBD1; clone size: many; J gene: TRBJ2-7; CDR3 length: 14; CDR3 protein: CASSLGTGYDEQYF; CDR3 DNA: TGTGCCAGCAGCTTAGGGACAGGGTATGACGAGCAGTACTTC